Reported below is one T cell receptor (beta chain). Its matching antigen is unknown. The sample belongs to a study of shared clonotypes between healthy human individuals. Study overall: The study used three CD4 naive, three CD4 memory, two CD8 naive and one CD8 memory plate per donor.

This table comes from immunoSEQ multiplex PCR, and its TCRdb copy is limited to in-frame clones, with some not included. The data show approximately 2,000,000 clones, with 85% to 95% seen just once and 0.37% held by the top ten. Whole-study findings and limits: Relative to memory subsets, naive subsets generally showed larger estimated richness.

CDR1 and CDR2 (germline): MGHDK, SYGVNS. Trimming pared 0 bases from V and 1 base from J, leaving 14 bases between. The CDR3 runs 17 residues. The sample was naive CD4+ T cells from PBMCs. Subset given: CD45RA+ positively selected. The sequence was collected from a man younger than 35 in good health. Some clones in this sample may be carry-over from other donors' samples. V and J are TRBV25-1 and TRBJ2-3; no clear D gene. CDR3 residues: CASSEYIPVGCTDTQYF. For the CDR3, the DNA is TGTGCCAGCAGTGAATATATACCGGTCGGTTGCACAGATACGCAGTATTTT.